Below, one T cell receptor (beta chain) is given with its context. These data belong to a study of OX40 agonist ivuxolimab in advanced cancers. Study-level background: Ivuxolimab doses were 0.01, 0.1, 0.3, 1.5, 3 or 10 mg/kg every 2 weeks. The dose-escalation cohort was around 83% male, with a mean age of around 54 years, ranging about 20 to 85.

There are 12 residues in the CDR3. Between the trimmed V and J ends, which lost 5 bases and 6 bases, there was a span of 11 bases. Germline V gives CDR1 SGHDN, CDR2 FVKESK. Sequenced by immunoSEQ multiplex PCR; TCRdb stores in-frame clones only, minus some. Among tens of thousands of clones listed, less than 90% were seen once. The chain uses TRBV14 and TRBJ2-7, with D unclear. The specimen comprised CD4+ or CD8+ T cells sorted from blood, sampled in a trial of the OX40 agonist ivuxolimab. The TCR was taken from an adult with an advanced solid tumor such as melanoma, head and neck, liver or kidney cancer. This CDR3 is CASSEIWVEQYF. CDR3 DNA sequence: TGTGCCAGCAGCGAAATTTGGGTCGAGCAGTACTTC.